These T cell receptor beta chains were read from a single sample in a study of molecular identifiers for immune sequencing clone quantification. TCRdb used MiXCR to reprocess the PCR reads, holding one entry per CDR3 protein. The sample shows 68,000 or so distinct CDR3 sequences, less than 20% of them seen only once. The sequenced sample was naive CD8+ T cells from blood, with Jurkat cell RNA spiked in. The receptors derive from a human donor in good health. Some libraries in this study had Jurkat cell RNA spiked in. The CDR3 runs from the conserved cysteine through the conserved F or W. D genes are given only for firm matches. Clone size appears in some rows only: once, few, many, or a class for an expanded clone.

clone_size	d_call	cdr3_length	v_call	j_call	cdr3_nt	cdr3_aa
NA	TRBD2	17	TRBV7-9	TRBJ2-1	TGTGCCAGCGGCTTTCCTCGGGGGACTACCTCCTACAATGAGCAGTTCTTC	CASGFPRGTTSYNEQFF
many	NA	14	TRBV13	TRBJ2-7	TGTGCCAGCAGCTTATATAGCGGCACCTACGAGCAGTACTTC	CASSLYSGTYEQYF
many	TRBD2	17	TRBV20-1	TRBJ2-3	TGCAGTGCTAGAAATCCAGGGACTAGCGGGAGGGTCGATACGCAGTATTTT	CSARNPGTSGRVDTQYF
many	TRBD1	14	TRBV3-1	TRBJ1-4	TGTGCCAGCAGCCAGGACAGGAATAATGAAAAACTGTTTTTT	CASSQDRNNEKLFF
many	NA	12	TRBV7-9	TRBJ1-1	TGTGCCAGCAGTCCTGGTTTTGCTGAAGCTTTCTTT	CASSPGFAEAFF
many	TRBD1	15	TRBV7-9	TRBJ1-1	TGTGCCAGCAGCCACGGACAGGGCCCGAGGACTGAAGCTTTCTTT	CASSHGQGPRTEAFF
many	NA	16	TRBV2	TRBJ2-7	TGTGCCAGCAGTGACCTGGGGGCGGAGATGGGTGACGAGCAGTACTTC	CASSDLGAEMGDEQYF
few	TRBD2	15	TRBV11-1	TRBJ2-2	TGTGCCAGCAGGACTAGCCCGCTCGACACCGGGGAGCTGTTTTTT	CASRTSPLDTGELFF
many	TRBD2	15	TRBV30	TRBJ2-5	TGTGCCTCGAGCGGGAGTGATTCCACCGGGGAGACCCAGTACTTC	CASSGSDSTGETQYF
many	NA	17	TRBV7-2	TRBJ1-6	TGTGCCAGCAGCCCCCGGGAAGATCGGTCCTATAATTCACCCCTCCACTTT	CASSPREDRSYNSPLHF
many	TRBD1	15	TRBV10-1	TRBJ2-7	TGCGCCAGCAGTGACCCGGGACAGGGGGCCTACGAGCAGTACTTC	CASSDPGQGAYEQYF
few	TRBD2	16	TRBV27	TRBJ2-1	TGTGCCAGCAGTTTATTGGAGACTAGCGGTAACAATGAGCAGTTCTTC	CASSLLETSGNNEQFF
many	TRBD1	12	TRBV29-1	TRBJ1-1	TGCAGCGTGGGGACAGGGATAACTGAAGCTTTCTTT	CSVGTGITEAFF
NA	TRBD1	16	TRBV6-7	TRBJ2-2	TGTGCCAGCAGTCGCCGGGACAGTCTTTGCACCGGGGAGCTGTCTTTT	CASSRRDSLCTGELSF